One and the same sample provided the 9 T cell receptor beta chains below, sequenced in a study of T cell repertoires in cytomegalovirus infection. No antigen is known for these receptors. In TCRdb, the reads were re-called with MiXCR into one record per CDR3 protein. The repertoire holds 700,000 to 900,000 distinct CDR3 sequences, with almost 30% as singletons. Specimen: cultured CD8+ T cells from PBMCs, collected from culture after CMV antigen stimulation. These receptors all come from a human donor in good health (CMV status not recorded). Some clones in this sample may be carry-over from other donors' samples.

The chain carries TRBV3-1 and TRBJ2-5; the D gene is possibly TRBD2 (5 bases). This CDR3 has 14 residues. In germline, CDR1 is LGHDT, CDR2 YNNKEL (reference sequence). Trimming pared 3 bases from V and 0 bases from J, leaving 8 bases between. The CDR3 region has the DNA TGTGCCAGCAGCCATCCGGGGTACCAAGAGACCCAGTACTTC. Its protein product is CASSHPGYQETQYF.

This clonotype was detected only a few times. The rearrangement uses TRBV20-1 and TRBJ2-5; 8 bases match TRBD2. CDR1 and CDR2 (germline): DFQATT, SNEGSKA (reference sequence). The CDR3 is made up of 15 amino acids. Unmatched junction bases numbered 6, after V lost 0 bases and J lost 3 bases. CDR3 protein: CSARDNGAGEETQYF. The CDR3 coding sequence is TGCAGTGCTAGAGATAATGGAGCGGGGGAAGAGACCCAGTACTTC.

This clonotype was seen only a few times. This may be a read error, as it is one base from a much larger clone. This rearrangement joins TRBV12-3 or TRBV12-4 to TRBJ2-3; 11 nucleotides align to TRBD2. There are 16 residues in the CDR3. The V and J ends lost 6 bases and 2 bases, in that order; junction bases with no gene match: 7. The CDR3 region has the DNA TGTGCCAGCAGCTTAATTAGCGGGGGGGCCACAGATACGCAGTATTTT. This gives the protein CASSLISGGATDTQYF.

This clonotype showed up just once. The genes are TRBV5-8 and TRBJ1-3; possible D gene TRBD1, 5 bases. Trimming cost V 4 bases and J 4 bases, with 18 bases left between them. The CDR3 totals 16 residues. Germline-derived CDR1 and CDR2 are SGHTS and YDEGEE. CDR3 DNA sequence: TGTGCCAGCAGCAAGGGGCAAGGAATGGGAGGAAACACCATATATTTT. Translating gives CASSKGQGMGGNTIYF.

This clonotype showed up just a few times. This chain connects TRBV20-1 to TRBJ2-1, with D possibly TRBD1 on 5 matching bases. The CDR3 totals 11 residues. Deletions cut 2 bases from V and 9 bases from J, with 8 bases between. CDR1 is DFQATT, CDR2 SNEGSKA, per germline (reference sequence). This CDR3 is CSARTRGEQFF. CDR3 bases: TGCAGTGCTAGAACAAGGGGTGAGCAGTTCTTC.

This clonotype was found a few times. The rearrangement uses TRBV15 and TRBJ2-7; the D is unclear. Germline assignment: CDR1 LNHNV and CDR2 YYDKDF (reference sequence). V was shortened by 4 bases and J by 0 bases, with 25 bases between the two germline ends. The CDR3 sequence is 19 residues long. For the CDR3, the DNA is TGTGCCACCAGCACCGACGTTGGGTCGGAGACTTTTACCTCCTACGAGCAGTACGTC. This gives the protein CATSTDVGSETFTSYEQYV.

The chain links TRBV12-3 or TRBV12-4 to TRBJ1-5; 11 nucleotides align to TRBD1. The CDR3 has 16 residues. After removal of 6 bases from V and 7 bases from J, the junction contained 11 bases not matched to a gene. CDR3 in amino acids: CASSPFGQGANQPQHF. The CDR3 DNA reads TGTGCCAGCAGCCCATTCGGACAGGGGGCAAACCAGCCCCAGCATTTT.

This chain uses TRBV27 with TRBJ2-1, with D hard to call. The CDR3 covers 12 residues. In germline, CDR1 is MNHEY, CDR2 SMNVEV (reference sequence). Between the trimmed V and J ends, which lost 6 bases and 9 bases, there was a span of 12 bases. CDR3 nucleotides: TGTGCCAGCAGCTCTGACTGGGTTGAGCAGTTCTTC. Amino acid sequence: CASSSDWVEQFF.

The table lists this clonotype with many counts. V is TRBV7-9 and J is TRBJ2-1, with TRBD1 matching 7 bases. CDR1 and CDR2 (germline): SEHNR, FQNEAQ (reference sequence). The CDR3 sequence is 17 residues long. V shed 1 base, J shed 3 bases, and the junction held 9 bases outside the gene matches. CDR3 loop: CASSLEGTGEFYNEQFF. CDR3 DNA: TGTGCCAGCAGCTTAGAAGGAACAGGGGAATTCTACAATGAGCAGTTCTTC.